These T cell receptor beta chains were read from a single sample in a study of radiation and T cells in renal cell carcinoma. Measured with immunoSEQ multiplex PCR; TCRdb has only the in-frame clones, and not every one. The profile shows tens of thousands of clones, just over 75% of them singletons. Material: blood, obtained from a patient whose treatment included radiotherapy and nephrectomy. The source is a man aged 55 to 70 with renal cell carcinoma. CDR3s include the opening cysteine and the closing phenylalanine or tryptophan. The order of the fields is clone size, V gene, J gene, D gene, CDR3 protein. The D gene is left open where the match is weak. Clone size, where shown, is once, few, many, or a class for clones that have expanded.

size: .; V: TRBV30; J: TRBJ1-2; D: .; CDR3: CAWSTETLSRGYTF
size: .; V: TRBV2; J: TRBJ2-3; D: TRBD2; CDR3: CASSSFLAGTDTQYF
size: .; V: TRBV5-6; J: TRBJ2-3; D: .; CDR3: CASSLARDRSTDTQYF
size: once; V: TRBV19; J: TRBJ2-3; D: TRBD2; CDR3: CASSRQLAGGSADTQYF
size: .; V: TRBV5-1; J: TRBJ2-5; D: .; CDR3: CASSLGIETQYF
size: .; V: TRBV29-1; J: TRBJ1-1; D: .; CDR3: CSVVVGGMAFF
size: .; V: TRBV7-9; J: TRBJ1-4; D: .; CDR3: CASSSTGIEKLFF
size: .; V: TRBV7-6; J: TRBJ2-7; D: TRBD1; CDR3: CASSLATGRHEQYF
size: .; V: TRBV7-6; J: TRBJ2-1; D: .; CDR3: CASSRTPYNEQFF
size: few; V: TRBV7-2; J: TRBJ1-4; D: TRBD1; CDR3: CASSLIGGDYEKLFF
size: .; V: TRBV6-5; J: TRBJ1-2; D: .; CDR3: CASSSSGVQGYTF
size: few; V: TRBV7-9; J: TRBJ2-1; D: .; CDR3: CASSPSRWDEQFF
size: .; V: TRBV5-6; J: TRBJ2-6; D: .; CDR3: CASSLVGDLSSGANVLTF
size: .; V: TRBV19; J: TRBJ2-3; D: .; CDR3: CASSRLGGTHSTDTQYF
size: .; V: TRBV7-2; J: TRBJ1-4; D: .; CDR3: CASSPYHEKLFF
size: .; V: TRBV10-3; J: TRBJ2-7; D: .; CDR3: CAISESWTLYEQYF
size: .; V: TRBV28; J: TRBJ1-2; D: .; CDR3: CASSPSTGANYGYTF
size: .; V: TRBV10-3; J: TRBJ2-7; D: .; CDR3: CAISSDSSYEQYF
size: .; V: TRBV4-3; J: TRBJ2-3; D: TRBD2; CDR3: CASSQGLARDTQYF
size: .; V: TRBV7-2; J: TRBJ2-3; D: .; CDR3: CASSLRGTGPDTQYF
size: few; V: TRBV19; J: TRBJ1-2; D: TRBD1; CDR3: CASTRTGEANYGYTF
size: .; V: TRBV30; J: TRBJ1-1; D: .; CDR3: CAWSALQGKEAFF
size: .; V: TRBV10-2; J: TRBJ1-1; D: .; CDR3: CASSDREDPEAFF
size: few; V: TRBV27; J: TRBJ2-2; D: .; CDR3: CASIRKGIGTGELFF
size: .; V: TRBV25-1; J: TRBJ1-3; D: .; CDR3: CASSVGNTIYF
size: once; V: TRBV7-7; J: TRBJ2-6; D: .; CDR3: CASSLAAGAGANVLTF
size: .; V: TRBV5-6; J: TRBJ1-1; D: .; CDR3: CASRLGTTEAFF
size: .; V: TRBV2; J: TRBJ1-5; D: .; CDR3: CASSESQGGQPQHF
size: few; V: TRBV27; J: TRBJ2-1; D: .; CDR3: CASSFRAGPNTFSYNEQFF
size: few; V: TRBV30; J: TRBJ1-1; D: .; CDR3: CAWSVEGFTEAFF
size: .; V: TRBV10-3; J: TRBJ2-3; D: TRBD1; CDR3: CAISEYGTGETQYF
size: .; V: TRBV2; J: TRBJ2-1; D: TRBD1; CDR3: CASSLHNRDRAYNEQFF
size: .; V: TRBV5-1; J: TRBJ2-1; D: TRBD2; CDR3: CASSSGALAGFNEQFF
size: once; V: TRBV29-1; J: TRBJ1-1; D: .; CDR3: CSVERGNTEAFF
size: .; V: TRBV7-9; J: TRBJ1-2; D: TRBD1; CDR3: CASSPNLGTGGNYGYTF
size: once; V: TRBV27; J: TRBJ1-1; D: .; CDR3: CASSLSGGGSEAFF
size: few; V: TRBV5-1; J: TRBJ1-4; D: .; CDR3: CASTINGPQNEKLFF
size: .; V: TRBV28; J: TRBJ2-3; D: TRBD1; CDR3: CAGGTGGTDTQYF
size: medium-sized; V: TRBV19; J: TRBJ1-3; D: .; CDR3: CASSLRDTLSGNTIYF
size: few; V: TRBV10-3; J: TRBJ1-6; D: TRBD1; CDR3: CAISPKRTGDNSPLHF
size: .; V: TRBV9; J: TRBJ2-1; D: TRBD1; CDR3: CASSVGQGDSSSYNEQFF
size: .; V: TRBV6-5; J: TRBJ1-3; D: .; CDR3: CASSVGVPGNTIYF
size: .; V: TRBV6-6; J: TRBJ2-5; D: .; CDR3: CASSSRDLEYF
size: .; V: TRBV30; J: TRBJ1-4; D: .; CDR3: CAWTRGGLATNEKLFF
size: .; V: TRBV27; J: TRBJ2-3; D: .; CDR3: CASRLGRGTDTQYF
size: .; V: TRBV5-4; J: TRBJ2-5; D: TRBD2; CDR3: CASSFGGAYQETQYF
size: .; V: TRBV7-3; J: TRBJ1-1; D: .; CDR3: CASSLQESTEAFF
size: few; V: TRBV7-2; J: TRBJ1-2; D: .; CDR3: CASSLDWGANYGYTF
size: .; V: TRBV19; J: TRBJ1-1; D: TRBD1; CDR3: CASSRQGQGNTEAFF
size: .; V: TRBV13; J: TRBJ1-1; D: .; CDR3: CASSSSPNTEAFF
size: .; V: TRBV7-9; J: TRBJ1-1; D: .; CDR3: CASSLAVAGPVGEAFF
size: .; V: TRBV2; J: TRBJ1-5; D: .; CDR3: CASNQGLNQPQHF
size: .; V: TRBV19; J: TRBJ1-2; D: .; CDR3: CASVTIGEPSYGYTF
size: .; V: TRBV5-1; J: TRBJ2-2; D: .; CDR3: CASSSRDMRTGELFF
size: .; V: TRBV28; J: TRBJ2-7; D: TRBD1; CDR3: CASGTGIHEQYF
size: .; V: TRBV11-3; J: TRBJ1-2; D: .; CDR3: CASSPRTHSNYGYTF